Listed below are T cell receptor beta chains from one sample, sequenced in a study of T-cell memory formation after mild COVID-19. TCRdb fed the 5' RACE reads into MiXCR, producing one record per CDR3 protein. The table lists roughly 350,000 distinct CDR3 sequences, 12% to 15% of them singletons, with about a fifth in the top ten. Sequenced: PBMCs or a T cell subset sorted from them (not recorded which). The receptor set was obtained from a young man who had mild COVID-19 (a few samples of this study predate the infection). Cell type and time point are not known. CDR3s include the opening cysteine and the closing phenylalanine or tryptophan.

V gene	CDR3 protein
TRBV9	CASSVATRLLITGYTF
TRBV19	CASSISSGGSNEQFF
TRBV7-9	CASSHGERADTQYF
TRBV5-1	CASSLEGPTGIEDEQYF
TRBV5-7	CASSVWGWRSETQYF
TRBV4-2	CASSPRGRGTDTQYF
TRBV6-6	CASTNPGGHSNQPQHF
TRBV4-1	CASSQDQNRGAFF
TRBV12-3/TRBV12-4	CASTRDGGGEKLFF
TRBV5-4	CASSLAGTGGTQYF
TRBV6-2/TRBV6-3	CASATPGTGSDEQFF
TRBV4-1	CASSQDLGTAFYGYTF
TRBV12-3/TRBV12-4	CASGPGGASQDTQYF
TRBV7-9	CASSLAPALTHEKLFF
TRBV11-2	CASSLTGTYEQYF
TRBV2	CASSFGQVATEAFF
TRBV11-2	CASSLEYAGWVLTF
TRBV9	CASSVASPAGGPETQYF
TRBV5-1	CASSLNLYEQYF
TRBV4-1	CASSPGFFDREGYTF
TRBV7-6	CASSFRGEGTYNEQFF
TRBV6-6	CASSLVNEQFF
TRBV5-6	CASSLSGGSEETQYF
TRBV3-1	CASTPGRYTDTQYF
TRBV5-5	CASSLDGPDTQYF
TRBV5-5	CASSRGRGPYNEQFF
TRBV5-6	CASSGQTGRLFF
TRBV12-3/TRBV12-4	CASSRDRVYEQYF
TRBV6-6	CASSYRAAYEQYF
TRBV24-1	CATSDPGTGGRETQYF
TRBV5-1	CASSNRDQLGRTQYF
TRBV7-2	CASSPLGWGQWAFF
TRBV12-3/TRBV12-4	CASSLGTGGNTDTQYF
TRBV5-5	CASSLDRGGAGETQYF
TRBV5-1	CASSKSGSRTDTQYF
TRBV7-2	CASSGQTPRTDTQYF
TRBV7-3	CASSPDQTWETQYF
TRBV7-8	CASSAVGGVTSTDTQYF
TRBV7-6	CASSWKTGPGTEAFF
TRBV5-1	CASSRDRVLYEQYF